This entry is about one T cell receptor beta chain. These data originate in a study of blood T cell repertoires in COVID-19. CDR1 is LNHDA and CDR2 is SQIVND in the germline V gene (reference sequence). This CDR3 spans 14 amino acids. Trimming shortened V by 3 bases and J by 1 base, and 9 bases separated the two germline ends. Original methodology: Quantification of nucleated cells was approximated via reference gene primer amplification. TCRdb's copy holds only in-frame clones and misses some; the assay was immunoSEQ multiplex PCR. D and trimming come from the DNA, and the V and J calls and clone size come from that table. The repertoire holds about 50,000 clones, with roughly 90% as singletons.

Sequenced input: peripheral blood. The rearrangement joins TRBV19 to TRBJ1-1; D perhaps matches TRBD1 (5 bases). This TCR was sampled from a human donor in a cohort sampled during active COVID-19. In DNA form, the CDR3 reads TGTGCCAGTAGTATCCCGCAGGGGAACACTGAAGCTTTCTTT. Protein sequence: CASSIPQGNTEAFF. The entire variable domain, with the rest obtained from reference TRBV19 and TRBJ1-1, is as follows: DGGITQSPKYLFRKEGQNVTLSCEQNLNHDAMYWYRQDPGQGLRLIYYSQIVNDFQKGDIAEGYSVSREKKESFPLTVTSAQKNPTAFYLCASSIPQGNTEAFFGQGTRLTVV.